A single count supports the clone carrying this T cell receptor beta chain. This specimen belongs to a study of blood T cell repertoires in COVID-19. For the study at large: Samples taken during acute and convalescent COVID-19 were collected in the United States, Italy and Spain. T cells, B-cell-depleted T cells, or PBMCs supplied cDNA or gDNA.

Authors' processing steps: Amplifying reference gene primers gave estimates of nucleated cell counts. Profiling relied on immunoSEQ multiplex PCR, and the TCRdb table lists in-frame clones only, not all of them. The V and J calls and clone size come from that table; D and trimming were worked out from the DNA. There are more than 35,000 clones in the sample; 75% to 85% occur only once, and approximately 15% lies in the top ten. The sample taken for sequencing was peripheral blood. The sequence was obtained from a woman between 65 and 79 years old with acute or convalescent COVID-19.

The CDR3 DNA reads as TGTGCCACCAGCAGAGATGGGGACAGGGGATCCGGGGAGCTGTTTTTT. It specifies CATSRDGDRGSGELFF. The chain is built from TRBV15 and TRBJ2-2, with TRBD1 identical over 10 bases. The CDR3 loop spans 16 amino acids. The trim removed 0 bases at V and 6 bases at J, leaving 4 bases unmatched. Germline CDR1 reads LNHNV; CDR2 reads YYDKDF (reference sequence).